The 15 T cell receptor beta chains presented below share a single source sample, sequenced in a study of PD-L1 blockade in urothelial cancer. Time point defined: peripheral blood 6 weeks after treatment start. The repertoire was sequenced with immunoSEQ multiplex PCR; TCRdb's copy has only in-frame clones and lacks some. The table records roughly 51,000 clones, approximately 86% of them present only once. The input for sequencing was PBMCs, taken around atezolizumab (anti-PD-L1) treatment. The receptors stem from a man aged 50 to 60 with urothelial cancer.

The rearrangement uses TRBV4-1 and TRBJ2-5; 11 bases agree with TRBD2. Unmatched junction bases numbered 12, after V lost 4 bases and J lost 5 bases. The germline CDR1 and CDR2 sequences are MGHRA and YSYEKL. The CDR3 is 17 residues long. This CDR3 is CASSPGVAGGPLETQYF. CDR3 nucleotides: TGCGCCAGCAGCCCCGGGGTAGCGGGGGGGCCTTTGGAGACCCAGTACTTC.

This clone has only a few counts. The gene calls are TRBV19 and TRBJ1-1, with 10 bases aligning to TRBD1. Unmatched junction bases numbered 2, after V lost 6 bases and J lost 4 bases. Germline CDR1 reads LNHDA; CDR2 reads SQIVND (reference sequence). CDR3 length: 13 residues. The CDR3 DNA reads TGTGCCAGTAGCGGACAGGGGGGCACTGAAGCTTTCTTT. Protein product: CASSGQGGTEAFF.

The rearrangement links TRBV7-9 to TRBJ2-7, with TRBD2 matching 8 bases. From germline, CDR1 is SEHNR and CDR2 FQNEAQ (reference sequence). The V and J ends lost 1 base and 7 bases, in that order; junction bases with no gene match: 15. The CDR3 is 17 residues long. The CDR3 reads CASSLVGAGGTLGEQYF. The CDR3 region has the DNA TGTGCCAGCAGCTTAGTAGGGGCGGGAGGAACCCTAGGAGAGCAGTACTTC. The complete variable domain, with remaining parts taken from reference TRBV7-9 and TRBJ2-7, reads DTGVSQNPRHKITKRGQNVTFRCDPISEHNRLYWYRQTLGQGPEFLTYFQNEAQLEKSRLLSDRFSAERPKGSFSTLEIQRTEQGDSAMYLCASSLVGAGGTLGEQYFGPGTRLTVT.

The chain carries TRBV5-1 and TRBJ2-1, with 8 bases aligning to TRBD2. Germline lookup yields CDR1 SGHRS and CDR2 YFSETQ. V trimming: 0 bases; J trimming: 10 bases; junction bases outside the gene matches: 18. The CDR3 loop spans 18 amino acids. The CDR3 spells CASSLVQGGSGGPREQFF. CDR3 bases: TGCGCCAGCAGCTTGGTCCAGGGTGGGTCGGGGGGGCCAAGAGAGCAGTTCTTC.

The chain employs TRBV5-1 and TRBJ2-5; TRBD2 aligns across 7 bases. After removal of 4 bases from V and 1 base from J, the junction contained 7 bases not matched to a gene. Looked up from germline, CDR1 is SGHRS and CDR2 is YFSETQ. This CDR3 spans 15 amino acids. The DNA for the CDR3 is TGCGCCAGCAGCGCAGTGGGGGGGACCCAAGAGACCCAGTACTTC. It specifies CASSAVGGTQETQYF.

CDR3 amino acids: CASSLLSSGIVYEQFF. In nucleotides, the CDR3 is TGTGCCAGCAGTTTGTTGAGTAGCGGGATTGTTTATGAGCAGTTCTTC. This chain links TRBV27 with TRBJ2-1; 8 bases line up with TRBD2. V was clipped by 3 bases and J by 8 bases; unmatched bases: 12. Germline V gives CDR1 MNHEY, CDR2 SMNVEV (reference sequence). This CDR3 has 16 amino acids.

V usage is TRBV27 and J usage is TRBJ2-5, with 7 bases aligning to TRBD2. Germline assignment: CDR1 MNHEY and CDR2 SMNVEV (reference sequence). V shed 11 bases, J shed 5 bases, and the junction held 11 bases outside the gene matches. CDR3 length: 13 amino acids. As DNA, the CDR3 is TGTGCCTCAAAGGGACTACCACGTGAGACCCAGTACTTC. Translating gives CASKGLPRETQYF.

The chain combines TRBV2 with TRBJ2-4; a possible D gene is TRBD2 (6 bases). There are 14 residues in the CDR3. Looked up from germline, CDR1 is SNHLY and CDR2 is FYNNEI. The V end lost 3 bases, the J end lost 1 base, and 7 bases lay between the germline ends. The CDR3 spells CASSDGGAKNIQYF. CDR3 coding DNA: TGTGCCAGCAGTGATGGGGGGGCCAAAAACATTCAGTACTTC.

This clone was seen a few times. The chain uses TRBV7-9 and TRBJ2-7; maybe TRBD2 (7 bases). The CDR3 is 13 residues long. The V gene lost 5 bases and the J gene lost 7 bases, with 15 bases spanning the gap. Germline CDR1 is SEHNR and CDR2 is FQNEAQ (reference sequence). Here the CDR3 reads CASSPGGAGEQYF. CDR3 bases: TGTGCCAGCAGCCCTGGGGGGGCTGGAGAGCAGTACTTC.

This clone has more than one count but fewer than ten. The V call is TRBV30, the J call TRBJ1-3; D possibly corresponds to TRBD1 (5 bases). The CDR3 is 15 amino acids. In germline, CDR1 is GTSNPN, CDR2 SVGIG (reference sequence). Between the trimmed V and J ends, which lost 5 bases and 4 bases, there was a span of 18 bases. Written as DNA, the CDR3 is TGTGCCTGGGTTCCCCGTCTGGGGCTGGGAAACACCATATATTTT. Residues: CAWVPRLGLGNTIYF.

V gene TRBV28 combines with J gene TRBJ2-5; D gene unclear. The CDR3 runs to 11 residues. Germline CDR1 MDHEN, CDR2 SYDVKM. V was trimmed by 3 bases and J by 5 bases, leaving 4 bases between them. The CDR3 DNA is TGTGCCAGCAGTTTTTCTGAGACCCAGTACTTC. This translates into CASSFSETQYF. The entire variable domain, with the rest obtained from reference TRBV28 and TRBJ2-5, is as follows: DVKVTQSSRYLVKRTGEKVFLECVQDMDHENMFWYRQDPGLGLRLIYFSYDVKMKEKGDIPEGYSVSREKKERFSLILESASTNQTSMYLCASSFSETQYFGPGTRLLVL.

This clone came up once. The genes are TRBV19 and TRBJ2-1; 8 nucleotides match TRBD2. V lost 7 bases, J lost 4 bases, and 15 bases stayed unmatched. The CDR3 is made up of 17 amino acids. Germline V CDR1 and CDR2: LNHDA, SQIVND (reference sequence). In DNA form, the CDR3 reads TGTGCCAGTACCACTCCCAAAGCGGGAGCGCGGTACAATGAGCAGTTCTTC. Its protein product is CASTTPKAGARYNEQFF. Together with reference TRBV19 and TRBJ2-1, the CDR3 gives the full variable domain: DGGITQSPKYLFRKEGQNVTLSCEQNLNHDAMYWYRQDPGQGLRLIYYSQIVNDFQKGDIAEGYSVSREKKESFPLTVTSAQKNPTAFYLCASTTPKAGARYNEQFFGPGTRLTVL.

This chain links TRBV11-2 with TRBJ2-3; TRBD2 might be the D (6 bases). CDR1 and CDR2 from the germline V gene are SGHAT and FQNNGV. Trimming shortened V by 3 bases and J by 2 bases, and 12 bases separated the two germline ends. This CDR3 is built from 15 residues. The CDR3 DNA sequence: TGTGCCAGCAGCTTTAGCGGCCTCCCCACAGATACGCAGTATTTT. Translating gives CASSFSGLPTDTQYF.

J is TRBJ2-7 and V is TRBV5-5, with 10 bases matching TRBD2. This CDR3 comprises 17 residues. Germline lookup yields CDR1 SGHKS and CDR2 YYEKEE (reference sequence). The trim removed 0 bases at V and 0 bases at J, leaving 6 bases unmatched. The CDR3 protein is CASSLGGLAPSSYEQYF. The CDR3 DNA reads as TGTGCCAGCAGCTTGGGGGGACTAGCGCCAAGCTCCTACGAGCAGTACTTC.

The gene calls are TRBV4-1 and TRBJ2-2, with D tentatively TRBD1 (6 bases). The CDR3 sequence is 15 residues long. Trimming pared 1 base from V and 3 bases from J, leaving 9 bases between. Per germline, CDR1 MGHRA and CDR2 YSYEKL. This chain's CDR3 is CASSQGTVDTGELFF. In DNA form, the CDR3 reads TGCGCCAGCAGCCAAGGGACAGTGGACACCGGGGAGCTGTTTTTT.